This TCR beta chain appears in the sequencing data of a study of beta chain features in type 1 diabetes. With 6 bases removed from V and 1 base from J, the gap between germline ends came to 8 bases. The CDR3 runs 13 residues. Germline lookup yields CDR1 MNHNS and CDR2 SASEGT. With respect to this clone: The antigen remains undetermined.

The sequenced template was cDNA made from the entire isolated RNA. The method was immunoSEQ multiplex PCR; TCRdb's version includes in-frame clones alone and lacks a portion of them. The sample includes about 220,000 clones, roughly a tenth seen only once; the top ten take over 1%. Study observations and caveats: Researchers reported that naive, central memory and Treg TCRB repertoires appeared more similar in patients than in healthy donors.

The chain carries TRBV6-1 and TRBJ2-3, with D unclear. The specimen sequenced was central memory CD4+ T cells from blood. The clonotype comes from a man younger than 30 in good health. CDR3 region: CASRQAGTDTQYF. The CDR3 DNA sequence: TGTGCCAGCAGGCAGGCTGGCACAGATACGCAGTATTTT.